This T cell receptor (beta chain) is from a study of shared clonotypes between healthy human individuals. Study information: Per-donor plates numbered three CD4 naive, three CD4 memory, two CD8 naive and one CD8 memory.

The method was immunoSEQ multiplex PCR; TCRdb's version includes in-frame clones alone and lacks a portion of them. The sample includes 1,500,000 or so clones, more than 95% seen only once; the top ten take about 1.2%. The CDR3 has 15 residues. Per germline, CDR1 MDHEN and CDR2 SYDVKM. Trimming took off 5 bases at V and 2 bases at J, with 16 bases between the two ends. All donors were healthy HIV-negative adults lacking recent acute infections or vaccinations. Input material: naive CD4+ T cells sorted from blood. Subset: CD45RA+ positively selected. This chain uses TRBV28 with TRBJ2-7; a possible D gene is TRBD1 (6 bases). This receptor was identified in a man aged 25-45 years in good health. DNA for the CDR3: TGTGCCAGCAGTGCCCCAGGGGCAGCTCCCTACGAGCAGTACTTC. It encodes CASSAPGAAPYEQYF.